What follows are 28 T cell receptor beta chains derived from one specimen sequenced in a study of CD8+CD57+ T cells in acquired aplastic anemia. The patients chosen for sequencing had shown expansion of CD8+CD57+ cells (detected by flow cytometry). Template material for TCR beta VDJ and CDR3 profiling consisted of genomic DNA. TCRdb re-analysed the reads in MiXCR, keeping a single row per CDR3 protein. The repertoire holds hundreds of thousands of distinct CDR3 sequences, with under 50% as singletons. What was sequenced was sorted CD4+, CD8+, or CD8+CD57+ T cells (not recorded which) from PBMCs. The receptor set was obtained from a human donor with aplastic anemia.

J is TRBJ1-1 and V is TRBV7-9; D gene uncertain. The length of the CDR3 is 12 residues. CDR1 and CDR2 from the germline V gene are SEHNR and FQNEAQ (reference sequence). The V end was cut by 5 bases, the J end by 5 bases, with 9 bases between. The CDR3 reads CASSLRYTEAFF. CDR3 bases: TGTGCCAGCAGCCTTAGGTATACTGAAGCTTTCTTT. Combining the CDR3 with reference TRBV7-9 and TRBJ1-1 gives the whole variable domain DTGVSQNPRHKITKRGQNVTFRCDPISEHNRLYWYRQTLGQGPEFLTYFQNEAQLEKSRLLSDRFSAERPKGSFSTLEIQRTEQGDSAMYLCASSLRYTEAFFGQGTRLTVV.

The V call is TRBV9, the J call TRBJ2-6; D call uncertain. The CDR3 has 13 amino acids. The germline CDR1 and CDR2 sequences are SGDLS and YYNGEE. Trimming cost V 4 bases and J 4 bases, with 6 bases left between them. CDR3 in amino acids: CASSPWGANVLTF. The CDR3, as DNA: TGTGCCAGCAGCCCTTGGGGGGCCAACGTCCTGACTTTC.

This clonotype was counted many times. This chain uses TRBV15 with TRBJ1-1; no reliable D call. CDR1 is LNHNV, CDR2 YYDKDF, per germline (reference sequence). The CDR3 totals 14 residues. V was cut by 3 bases and J by 10 bases, with 18 bases left in between. CDR3 region: CATSSPTGRVGAFF. In nucleotides, the CDR3 is TGTGCCACCAGCAGCCCAACGGGGAGGGTGGGAGCTTTCTTT.

The genes are TRBV20-1 and TRBJ1-3; a possible D gene is TRBD1 (5 bases). The CDR3 sequence is 13 residues long. In germline, CDR1 is DFQATT, CDR2 SNEGSKA (reference sequence). The V and J ends lost 3 bases and 4 bases respectively, with 10 bases between them. The CDR3 region is CSASMGPGNTIYF. CDR3 nucleotide sequence: TGCAGTGCTAGCATGGGGCCGGGAAACACCATATATTTT.

This clonotype was seen many times. This chain uses TRBV12-3 or TRBV12-4 with TRBJ1-6, with TRBD1 identical over 8 bases. CDR3 length equals 15 residues. Trimming took 5 bases from V and 8 from J; bases not matched to a gene: 8. CDR3: CASSTGQGWYSPLHF. The CDR3 coding sequence is TGTGCCAGCAGTACCGGACAGGGTTGGTATTCACCCCTCCACTTT.

This clonotype was observed a single time. The chain uses TRBV2 and TRBJ1-6, with 7 bases matching TRBD1. There are 14 residues in the CDR3. J gave up 6 bases and V 7 bases, and 6 bases lay outside the gene matches. In germline, CDR1 is SNHLY, CDR2 FYNNEI. For the CDR3, the DNA is TGTGCCAGCACCACAGGGGATGCTAATTCACCCCTCCACTTT. It is translated as CASTTGDANSPLHF.

This clonotype has a handful of counts. It may be a read error: a sequence one base away is much more abundant. The J gene is TRBJ1-1, the V gene TRBV5-6; D is uncertain. Germline loops: CDR1 SGHDT, CDR2 YYEEEE. The CDR3 loop spans 14 amino acids. The CDR3 loop is CASNPPGSNTGAFF. The CDR3 coding sequence is TGTGCCAGCAACCCGCCGGGCAGTAACACTGGAGCTTTCTTT. Complete variable domain (other parts from reference TRBV5-6 and TRBJ1-1): DAGVTQSPTHLIKTRGQQVTLRCSPKSGHDTVSWYQQALGQGPQFIFQYYEEEERQRGNFPDRFSGHQFPNYSSELNVNALLLGDSALYLCASNPPGSNTGAFFGQGTRLTVV.

Points on this clonotype: The CDR3 end shows no conserved phenylalanine or tryptophan, and so a read error is likely. The chain couples TRBV7-9 to TRBJ2-6; the match to TRBD1 covers 7 bases. Germline assignment: CDR1 SEHNR and CDR2 FQNEAQ (reference sequence). The CDR3 loop spans 15 amino acids. V dropped 5 bases and J dropped 1; count of bases not matched to a gene: 2. CDR3 region: CASSPGGSGANVLTD. The CDR3 DNA reads as TGTGCCAGCAGCCCAGGGGGTTCTGGGGCCAACGTCCTGACTGAC.

This rearrangement joins TRBV3-1 to TRBJ2-5, with TRBD1 matching over 8 bases. CDR1 and CDR2 (germline): LGHDT, YNNKEL (reference sequence). The CDR3 has 17 amino acids. V lost 1 base and J lost 0; bases outside the gene matches: 7. The CDR3 nucleotides read TGTGCCAGCAGCCAAGGGAAAACAGGGGGGTACCAAGAGACCCAGTACTTC. Amino acids: CASSQGKTGGYQETQYF.

This chain links TRBV19 with TRBJ1-1; 8 bases align to TRBD1. CDR3 length: 16 amino acids. Germline CDR1 reads LNHDA; CDR2 reads SQIVND (reference sequence). Trimming took 3 bases from V and 0 from J; bases not matched to a gene: 6. CDR3 region: CASSMGTGGMNTEAFF. CDR3 coding DNA: TGTGCCAGTAGTATGGGAACAGGGGGTATGAACACTGAAGCTTTCTTT. The entire variable domain, with the rest obtained from reference TRBV19 and TRBJ1-1, is as follows: DGGITQSPKYLFRKEGQNVTLSCEQNLNHDAMYWYRQDPGQGLRLIYYSQIVNDFQKGDIAEGYSVSREKKESFPLTVTSAQKNPTAFYLCASSMGTGGMNTEAFFGQGTRLTVV.

This clonotype was counted many times. V is TRBV6-1 and J is TRBJ2-1; D is unresolved. From germline, CDR1 is MNHNS and CDR2 SASEGT. This CDR3 has 14 amino acids. V was trimmed by 3 bases and J by 6 bases, leaving 12 bases between them. The CDR3 region has the DNA TGTGCCAGCAGTGACCAGACAAGGCGCAATGAGCAGTTCTTC. It is translated as CASSDQTRRNEQFF.

This clonotype was picked up many times. The chain combines TRBV5-8 with TRBJ2-2; 9 nucleotides align to TRBD1. The CDR3 runs 15 residues. V dropped 4 bases and J dropped 3; count of bases not matched to a gene: 4. Germline lookup yields CDR1 SGHTS and CDR2 YDEGEE. CDR3 in DNA: TGTGCCAGCAGCCTTGACAGGGGGGACACCGGGGAGCTGTTTTTT. Protein: CASSLDRGDTGELFF.

The chain recombines TRBV10-3 with TRBJ2-5; unclear D gene. Trimming pared 2 bases from V and 5 bases from J, leaving 3 bases between. Germline V lookup: CDR1 ENHRY, CDR2 SYGVKD. This CDR3 is 11 amino acids long. The CDR3 sequence is CAISERETQYF. The CDR3 region has the DNA TGTGCCATCAGTGAGCGGGAGACCCAGTACTTC.

The sample holds many counts of this clonotype. The chain recombines TRBV10-2 with TRBJ1-2; no reliable D call. The CDR3 contains 12 residues. Trimming left V 3 bases short and J 4 bases short, with 6 bases between. Germline V gene sequence: CDR1 WSHSY, CDR2 SAAADI. The CDR3 region has the DNA TGCGCCAGCAGTGACCGCGGCTATGGCTACACCTTC. This translates into CASSDRGYGYTF.

There are a few counts of this clonotype. V gene TRBV5-4 combines with J gene TRBJ1-6; D gene unclear. Germline V gene data show CDR1 as SGHNT and CDR2 as YYREEE (reference sequence). The CDR3 is made up of 13 amino acids. Between the trimmed V and J ends, which lost 1 base and 5 bases, there was a span of 4 bases. CDR3 nucleotides: TGTGCCAGCAGCTTGACGGATAATTCACCCCTCCACTTT. It translates to CASSLTDNSPLHF.

The rearrangement links TRBV7-2 to TRBJ1-6, with unresolved D. Germline CDR1 is SGHTA and CDR2 is FQGNSA. The CDR3 spans 17 residues. Trimming pared 5 bases from V and 6 bases from J, leaving 20 bases between. The CDR3, as DNA: TGTGCCAGCAGCCAAGAACGGCTGGGCCCCGCTAATTCACCCCTCCACTTT. Protein sequence: CASSQERLGPANSPLHF.

The chain combines TRBV11-2 with TRBJ2-5; TRBD2 agrees at 9 bases. The V gene end was trimmed by 5 bases and the J gene end by 5 bases; junction bases not matched to a gene: 12. This CDR3 comprises 16 residues. Germline assignment: CDR1 SGHAT and CDR2 FQNNGV. The CDR3 sequence is CASSLLGGGAGETQYF. DNA for the CDR3: TGTGCCAGCAGCCTCTTGGGCGGGGGGGCCGGGGAGACCCAGTACTTC.

This clonotype was seen many times. V usage is TRBV5-8 and J usage is TRBJ1-2; D not certain. The germline gives CDR1 SGHTS, CDR2 YDEGEE. The CDR3 runs to 15 residues. Trimming stripped 0 bases from V and 4 bases from J, with 13 bases between. CDR3 in amino acids: CASSLAAASSYGYTF. The CDR3 nucleotides read TGTGCCAGCAGCTTGGCCGCGGCTTCGAGCTATGGCTACACCTTC.

The J gene is TRBJ1-2, the V gene TRBV25-1; TRBD1 matches at 7 bases. Looked up from germline, CDR1 is MGHDK and CDR2 is SYGVNS. The CDR3 has 15 amino acids. J was trimmed by 6 bases and V by 9 bases; bases with no gene match: 16. CDR3 sequence (DNA): TGTGCCAGTAGTCGCGGACAGGTGCCGTGGGATGGCTACACCTTC. It codes for CASSRGQVPWDGYTF.

This clonotype was recorded only once. V gene TRBV7-7 combines with J gene TRBJ1-2; 7 positions agree with TRBD1. In germline, CDR1 is SSHAT, CDR2 FNYEAQ (reference sequence). The CDR3 length is 13 residues. After removal of 7 bases from V and 5 bases from J, the junction contained 7 bases not matched to a gene. CDR3 nucleotides: TGTGCCAGCACCCTTTCACAGGGGTATGGCTACACCTTC. The encoded protein is CASTLSQGYGYTF.

The genes are TRBV15 and TRBJ2-7; 7 bases are shared with TRBD1. V dropped 3 bases and J dropped 5; count of bases not matched to a gene: 7. This CDR3 has 14 residues. The germline V gene encodes CDR1 LNHNV and CDR2 YYDKDF (reference sequence). In DNA form, the CDR3 reads TGTGCCACCAGCAGGACAGGGATGATGAACGAGCAGTACTTC. It encodes CATSRTGMMNEQYF. The whole variable domain, remainder taken from reference TRBV15 and TRBJ2-7, is DAMVIQNPRYQVTQFGKPVTLSCSQTLNHNVMYWYQQKSSQAPKLLFHYYDKDFNNEADTPDNFQSRRPNTSFCFLDIRSPGLGDTAMYLCATSRTGMMNEQYFGPGTRLTVT.

This clonotype was seen ten or more times. The CDR3 loop is CASSETEGEAFF. CDR3 DNA sequence: TGCGCCAGCAGTGAGACAGAAGGGGAAGCTTTCTTT. The chain combines TRBV10-1 with TRBJ1-1, with D uncertain. CDR1 WNHNN and CDR2 SYGVQD come from the germline V gene (reference sequence). Trimming stripped 2 bases from V and 8 bases from J, with 9 bases between. The CDR3 totals 12 residues.

The chain is built from TRBV29-1 and TRBJ1-2; D gene uncertain. Trimming pared 7 bases from V and 8 bases from J, leaving 20 bases between. Germline V gene lookup returns CDR1 SQVTM and CDR2 ANQGSEA. The CDR3 runs to 13 residues. CDR3 DNA: TGCAGCGCCTCACGTTTAGGAAGTGGAGGCTACACCTTC. Protein product: CSASRLGSGGYTF.

Of note for this clonotype: The junction departs from germline at one end; a sequencing error may be responsible. The chain combines TRBV19 with TRBJ2-7, with 8 bases identical to TRBD2. Germline loops: CDR1 LNHDA, CDR2 SQIVND (reference sequence). This CDR3 region has 15 residues. CDR3 DNA sequence: TGCGCCAGCAGCCAATTCAGCGGGGGTCGCCACGAGCAGTACTTC. Protein product: CASSQFSGGRHEQYF.

Ten or more counts support this clonotype. The chain combines TRBV7-2 with TRBJ2-7, with TRBD1 identical over 9 bases. J lost 3 bases, V lost 4 bases, and 1 base had no gene match. The germline V gene encodes CDR1 SGHTA and CDR2 FQGNSA. The CDR3 length is 13 residues. CDR3 nucleotide sequence: TGTGCCAGCAGCTCGGACAGGGGCTACGAGCAGTACTTC. It specifies CASSSDRGYEQYF.

The chain combines TRBV19 with TRBJ1-1; 9 bases align to TRBD1. The CDR3 contains 12 residues. The germline gives CDR1 LNHDA, CDR2 SQIVND (reference sequence). After removal of 11 bases from V and 9 bases from J, the junction contained 10 bases not matched to a gene. The CDR3 loop reads CASAPGQGKAFF. The CDR3, as DNA: TGTGCCTCAGCGCCGGGACAGGGTAAAGCTTTCTTT.

This chain joins TRBV11-2 and TRBJ2-5; 7 bases are shared with TRBD2. The CDR3 contains 15 residues. CDR1 SGHAT and CDR2 FQNNGV come from the germline V gene. After removal of 5 bases from V and 5 bases from J, the junction contained 11 bases not matched to a gene. The CDR3 loop is CASSRSGGKGETQYF. DNA of the CDR3: TGTGCCAGCAGCAGATCCGGGGGGAAGGGGGAGACCCAGTACTTC.

Ten or more counts support this clonotype. The V and J genes are TRBV7-2 and TRBJ1-4; D may be TRBD1 (5 bases). Per the germline V gene, CDR1 is SGHTA and CDR2 is FQGNSA. V was clipped by 5 bases and J by 5 bases, with 15 bases between them. CDR3 length: 15 residues. This CDR3 reads CASSPPTEWNEKLFF. In DNA, the CDR3 is TGTGCCAGCAGCCCCCCGACAGAGTGGAATGAAAAACTGTTTTTT.